This TCR beta chain was captured by sequencing in a study of monozygotic twins with inflammatory bowel disease. Study conclusions and caveats: For IBD patients, clonotypes shared with others were fewer than for healthy twins, especially with disease activity.

Concerning this clonotype itself: What it recognizes is unknown.

This CDR3 is 16 amino acids long. CDR1 and CDR2 (germline): SGHTA, FQGNSA. A template switching step added UMIs, each with a 6-nucleotide sample barcode. TCRdb reprocessed the 5' RACE reads and stores each CDR3 protein as one record, lacking DNA. The sample includes about 300,000 distinct CDR3 sequences. This clonotype was obtained from a human donor with ulcerative colitis or Crohn's disease, or a healthy co-twin of an affected twin (not recorded which). The chain combines TRBV7-2 with TRBJ2-7; TCRdb calls TRBD1, which cannot be checked without DNA. Input material: blood. CDR3 sequence: CASSIRTGASTYEQYF.